What follows are 14 T cell receptor beta chains derived from one specimen sequenced in a study of T cells in Graves' hyperthyroidism and ophthalmopathy. RNA transcripts gave rise to amplified TCR beta CDR3 regions. Researchers ran a first-round RT-PCR on the TCR CDR3 using the HTBI primer set. TCRdb re-called the multiplex PCR reads through MiXCR, storing one row per CDR3 protein. The sample lists fewer than 700,000 distinct CDR3 sequences, 15% to 20% occurring once. Sequencing used blood. Receptors were obtained from a woman aged 30 to 39 with Graves' hyperthyroidism.

This clonotype was found a few times. V usage is TRBV6-1 and J usage is TRBJ1-6; D gene unclear. This CDR3 comprises 13 residues. Germline V lookup: CDR1 MNHNS, CDR2 SASEGT. The V gene lost 9 bases and the J gene lost 7 bases, with 13 bases spanning the gap. The CDR3 spells CASGTGENSPLHF. The DNA for the CDR3 is TGTGCCAGTGGAACCGGGGAGAATTCACCCCTCCACTTT.

The genes are TRBV4-2 and TRBJ1-2; D not resolved. Trimming left V 11 bases short and J 8 bases short, with 18 bases between. The germline V gene encodes CDR1 LGHNA and CDR2 YNFKEQ. The CDR3 sequence is 12 residues long. The CDR3 protein is CASLGKAGGYTF. In DNA form, the CDR3 reads TGTGCCTCTTTAGGAAAGGCGGGGGGCTACACCTTC.

This clonotype was found many times. V usage is TRBV6-2 or TRBV6-3 and J usage is TRBJ2-1, with 12 bases lining up with TRBD2. The germline CDR1 and CDR2 sequences are MNHEY and SVGEGT. Unmatched junction bases numbered 6, after V lost 2 bases and J lost 7 bases. The CDR3 loop spans 16 amino acids. The CDR3 spells CASSYDPGTSGNEQFF. In nucleotides, the CDR3 is TGTGCCAGCAGTTACGATCCCGGGACTAGCGGGAATGAGCAGTTCTTC.

This clonotype was recorded many times. The J gene is TRBJ2-7, the V gene TRBV20-1; no reliable D call. CDR3 length: 15 residues. Germline CDR1 DFQATT, CDR2 SNEGSKA (reference sequence). Trimming stripped 3 bases from V and 3 bases from J, with 18 bases between. CDR3 DNA sequence: TGCAGTGCTAGCCGTACTTTCACGCTGAACTACGAGCAGTACTTC. This sequence encodes CSASRTFTLNYEQYF.

In its sample, this clonotype was seen a few times. CDR3 in amino acids: CASSLIQPQHF. CDR3 in DNA: TGTGCCAGCAGCTTAATTCAGCCCCAGCATTTT. This chain joins TRBV7-3 and TRBJ1-5, with D unclear. CDR1 is SGHTA, CDR2 FQGTGA, per germline. CDR3 length: 11 residues. Trimming left V 1 base short and J 6 bases short, with 1 base between.

This chain uses TRBV11-2 with TRBJ2-5, with D possibly being TRBD1 or TRBD2 (5 bases each). V shed 5 bases and J shed 3 bases, with 16 bases lying between them. Germline values: CDR1 SGHAT, CDR2 FQNNGV. The CDR3 runs to 15 residues. The CDR3: CASSAGAGPEETQYF. For the CDR3, the DNA is TGTGCCAGCAGCGCCGGGGCAGGGCCCGAAGAGACCCAGTACTTC.

This clonotype was observed many times. Germline and junction disagree at one end, which may indicate a read error. The chain recombines TRBV6-1 with TRBJ2-5; maybe TRBD1 (5 bases). This CDR3 is built from 15 residues. In germline, CDR1 is MNHNS, CDR2 SASEGT. In nucleotides, the CDR3 is TGTGCCAGCAGTCAAGCGACAGCGCACCAAGAGACCCAGTACTTC. Translation gives CASSQATAHQETQYF.

In this sample, this clonotype turned up a few times. The rearrangement joins TRBV11-2 to TRBJ1-2; D ambiguous. With 3 bases removed from V and 2 bases from J, the gap between germline ends came to 10 bases. This CDR3 has 14 residues. Germline lookup yields CDR1 SGHAT and CDR2 FQNNGV. DNA for the CDR3: TGTGCCAGCAGCTTGATTGGAGGGAACTATGGCTACACCTTC. Its translation: CASSLIGGNYGYTF.

This clonotype was counted only a few times. V usage is TRBV5-6 and J usage is TRBJ2-7; 10 bases match TRBD2. Trimming at V came to 0 bases and at J to 5 bases, leaving 5 bases not matched to a gene. Germline V gene lookup returns CDR1 SGHDT and CDR2 YYEEEE. The CDR3 has 15 residues. CDR3 sequence (DNA): TGTGCCAGCAGCTTGGATTCTAGCGGGAGAGACGAGCAGTACTTC. Protein sequence: CASSLDSSGRDEQYF.

The chain carries TRBV6-1 and TRBJ2-5; D is perhaps TRBD2 (6 bases). The CDR3 consists of 13 residues. Trimming stripped 11 bases from V and 7 bases from J, with 20 bases between. CDR1 and CDR2 (germline): MNHNS, SASEGT. CDR3 DNA: TGTGCCGTGGGTTCAGATCGTAGCGGGACCCAGTACTTC. Translated: CAVGSDRSGTQYF.

As to this clonotype: A junction end diverges from the germline sequence, so it may reflect a read error. The J gene is TRBJ2-1, the V gene TRBV29-1; possibly TRBD2 for D (6 bases). CDR3 length equals 10 residues. Germline CDR1 is SQVTM and CDR2 is ANQGSEA. The CDR3 loop reads CSGGSDQQFF. As DNA, the CDR3 is TGTTCCGGGGGATCGGATCAGCAGTTCTTC.

The chain joins TRBV3-1 to TRBJ1-1; 7 nucleotides line up with TRBD1. Per germline, CDR1 LGHDT and CDR2 YNNKEL (reference sequence). CDR3 length: 17 amino acids. Unmatched junction bases numbered 16, after V lost 5 bases and J lost 4 bases. This CDR3 reads CASSARYRGPRGTEAFF. CDR3 sequence (DNA): TGTGCCAGCAGCGCCCGCTACAGGGGCCCCCGCGGCACTGAAGCTTTCTTT.

Concerning this clonotype: One junction end does not reproduce the germline sequence, and a read error may be involved. The rearrangement joins TRBV29-1 to TRBJ1-3, with 8 nucleotides matching TRBD1. CDR3 size: 13 residues. Germline CDR1 reads SQVTM; CDR2 reads ANQGSEA. The CDR3 loop is CSARGLAGNTIYF. The CDR3 DNA sequence: TGCAGCGCCAGGGGGCTGGCTGGAAACACAATATATTTT.

This clonotype was recorded a few times. This chain joins TRBV19 and TRBJ1-2; 9 bases are shared with TRBD1. CDR1 is LNHDA and CDR2 is SQIVND in the germline V gene (reference sequence). The CDR3 has 16 amino acids. V shed 6 bases, J shed 3 bases, and the junction held 11 bases outside the gene matches. Here the CDR3 reads CASRPSTGGKDYGYTF. In nucleotides, the CDR3 is TGTGCCAGTAGACCGTCGACAGGGGGAAAAGACTATGGCTACACCTTC.